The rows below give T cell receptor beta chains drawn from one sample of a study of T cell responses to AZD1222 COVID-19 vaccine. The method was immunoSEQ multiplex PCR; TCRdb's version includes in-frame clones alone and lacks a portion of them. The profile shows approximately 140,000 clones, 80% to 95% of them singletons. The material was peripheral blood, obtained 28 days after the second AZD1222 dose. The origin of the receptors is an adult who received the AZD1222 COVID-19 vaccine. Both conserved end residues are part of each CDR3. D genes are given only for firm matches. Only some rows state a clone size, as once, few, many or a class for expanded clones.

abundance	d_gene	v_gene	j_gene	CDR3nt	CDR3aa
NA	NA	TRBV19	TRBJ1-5	TGTGCCAGTAGTAGGGGTGCGGGGAACAATCAGCCCCAGCATTTT	CASSRGAGNNQPQHF
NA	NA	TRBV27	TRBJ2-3	TGTGCCAGCACCGGAGTTTTTAGCACAGATACGCAGTATTTT	CASTGVFSTDTQYF
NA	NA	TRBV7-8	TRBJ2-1	TGTGCCAGCAGCTTATTTCCTCGACCTCAGGGTTACAATGAGCAGTTCTTC	CASSLFPRPQGYNEQFF
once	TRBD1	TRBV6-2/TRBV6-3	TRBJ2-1	TGTGCCAGCAGTTTACAGGGGGCGCCCCTTAGGATGGACAATGAGCAGTTCTTC	CASSLQGAPLRMDNEQFF
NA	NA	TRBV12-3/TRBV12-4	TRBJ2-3	TGTGCCAGCAGTAGCGGGAGCACAGATACGCAGTATTTT	CASSSGSTDTQYF
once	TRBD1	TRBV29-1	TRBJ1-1	TGCAGCGTTTTTCAGGGGGGCACTGAAGCTTTCTTT	CSVFQGGTEAFF
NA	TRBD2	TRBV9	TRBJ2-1	TGTGCCAGCAGCGTAGGGGCGGGAGGGTTTAATGAACAGTTCTTC	CASSVGAGGFNEQFF
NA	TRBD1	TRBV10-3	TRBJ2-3	TGTGCCATATTACGGGACAGGGGTGCAGATACGCAGTATTTT	CAILRDRGADTQYF
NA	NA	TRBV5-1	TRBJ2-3	TGCGCCAGCAGCTTGGATGGTCCCGGACAGCTCGGACAAGAAGATACGCAGTATTTT	CASSLDGPGQLGQEDTQYF
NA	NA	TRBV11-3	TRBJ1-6	TGTGCCAGCAGCTTAGGAAAGGGTAGATATAATTCACCCCTCCACTTT	CASSLGKGRYNSPLHF
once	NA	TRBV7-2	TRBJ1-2	TGTGCCAGCAGCCGGAGGGGTTTCGGTGGCTACACCTTC	CASSRRGFGGYTF
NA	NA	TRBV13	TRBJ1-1	TGTGCCAGCAGGGTGAACGAGCGCGACACTGAAGCTTTCTTT	CASRVNERDTEAFF
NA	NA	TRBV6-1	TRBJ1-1	TGTGCCAGCAGTGAATGGGCCCGGGGGGCCGAAGCTTTCTTT	CASSEWARGAEAFF
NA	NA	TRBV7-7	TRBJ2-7	TGTGCCAGCAGCTCCCCCCGGGAGCAGTACTTC	CASSSPREQYF
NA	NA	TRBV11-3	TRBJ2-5	TGTGCCAGCAGTACTAGCAGAGAGACCCAGTACTTC	CASSTSRETQYF
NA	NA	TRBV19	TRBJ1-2	TGTGCCAGTAGTATGGGGGGGGCGCATGGCTACACCTTC	CASSMGGAHGYTF
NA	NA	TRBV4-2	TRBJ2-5	TGTGCCAGCAGCCAAGATGAGGCGGGGTCCCAAGAGACCCAGTACTTC	CASSQDEAGSQETQYF
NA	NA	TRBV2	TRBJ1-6	TGTGCCAGCATGAGGCAGGGTGTGGGCTCACCCCTCCACTTT	CASMRQGVGSPLHF
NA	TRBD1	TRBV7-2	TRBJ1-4	TGTGCCAGCAGCCAAAATGGACAGGGGGAAATACTGTTTTTT	CASSQNGQGEILFF
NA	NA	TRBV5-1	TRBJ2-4	TGCGCCAGCAGCTTGGAACCAGGGTCCCACATTCAGTACTTC	CASSLEPGSHIQYF
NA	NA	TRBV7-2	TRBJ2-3	TGTGCCAGCAGCTTACAAGCAGCCCCAGATACGCAGTATTTT	CASSLQAAPDTQYF
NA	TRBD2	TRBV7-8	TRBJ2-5	TGTGCCAGCAGCTTTCTCCTAGCGGGGGGGCCTGAGACCCAGTACTTC	CASSFLLAGGPETQYF
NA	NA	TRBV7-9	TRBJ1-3	TGTGCCAGCAGCTCCCCTCGGGTCGGCAGACCCTCTGGAAACACCATATATTTT	CASSSPRVGRPSGNTIYF
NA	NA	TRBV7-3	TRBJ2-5	TGTGCCAGCAGCCGGACTTACCAAGAGACCCAGTACTTC	CASSRTYQETQYF
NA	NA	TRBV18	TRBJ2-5	TGTGCCAGCTCACCTTTCACGGAGACCCAGTACTTC	CASSPFTETQYF
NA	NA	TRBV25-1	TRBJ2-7	TGTGCCAGCAGTGCCCAGATGGACGAGCAGTACTTC	CASSAQMDEQYF
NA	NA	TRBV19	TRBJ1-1	TGTGCCAGTAGTCTAGACCCCAGGGCTGAAGCTTTCTTT	CASSLDPRAEAFF
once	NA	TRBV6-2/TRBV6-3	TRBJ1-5	TGTGCCAGCAGTTACTCGTGGGGGAGCAATCAGCCCCAGCATTTT	CASSYSWGSNQPQHF
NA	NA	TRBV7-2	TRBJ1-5	TGTGCCAGCAGCCCCTATCTGGGAGGCAATCAGCCCCAGCATTTT	CASSPYLGGNQPQHF
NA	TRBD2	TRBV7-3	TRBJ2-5	TGTGCCAGCAGCTTAAGACCGCTAGCGGAGGGAGCGGGGACCCAGTACTTC	CASSLRPLAEGAGTQYF
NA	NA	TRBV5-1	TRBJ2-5	TGCGCCAGCAGCTTGGCTGGGGAGACCCAGTACTTC	CASSLAGETQYF
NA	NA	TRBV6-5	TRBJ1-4	TGTGCCAGCAAACTCGGGAGAGGTCTGTTTTTT	CASKLGRGLFF
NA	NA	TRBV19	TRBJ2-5	TGTGCCAGTAGTTCGGGGGAGACCCAGTACTTC	CASSSGETQYF
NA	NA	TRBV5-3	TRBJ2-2	TGTGCCAGAAGCGGGGCAGGGACCGTCGGGGAGCTGTTTTTT	CARSGAGTVGELFF
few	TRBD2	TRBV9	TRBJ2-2	TGTGCCAGCAGCCTGTCACCGGACGGACTAGTGGCCGTCGGGGAGCTGTTTTTT	CASSLSPDGLVAVGELFF